The text below deals with one TCR beta chain. The ends were cut back, 3 bases at V and 2 bases at J, with 13 bases in the middle. The CDR3 runs 15 residues. How the authors handled the data: Amplification with reference gene primers provided the estimates of nucleated cell counts. Some clones are missing from TCRdb's copy, which holds only in-frame ones; the method was immunoSEQ multiplex PCR. V and J calls and clone size come straight from that table; D and trimming were deduced from the DNA. The table includes 84,000 or so clones, around four fifths detected once. The data originate from a study of blood T cell repertoires in COVID-19. At the level of the study: Some COVID-19 samples were acute and others convalescent; all came from the United States, Italy and Spain. Sources were T cells, B-cell-depleted T cells, or PBMCs; the material itself was cDNA or gDNA.

The source material was peripheral blood. V and J are TRBV5-3 and TRBJ2-3; a weak D match, TRBD1 (5 bases). TRBV5-3 is assigned to the ORF class and has an uncertain function. The clonotype originates from a man older than 75 with active or convalescent COVID-19. This chain's CDR3 is CARSSAQDPTDTQYF. In nucleotides, the CDR3 is TGTGCCAGAAGCTCGGCACAGGACCCCACAGATACGCAGTATTTT.